The clone carrying this T cell receptor beta chain was detected once. The sample is drawn from a study of blood T cell repertoires in COVID-19. Original processing methods: Amplification of reference gene primers was used by the study to estimate nucleated cell counts. Produced via immunoSEQ multiplex PCR; TCRdb's table is partial and in-frame only. The V and J calls and clone size come from that table; D and trimming were worked out from the DNA. The repertoire holds roughly 520,000 clones, with 88% as singletons. The CDR3 loop spans 13 amino acids. The V gene's germline CDR1 is MNHEY and CDR2 SVGEGT. Trimming cost V 2 bases and J 4 bases, with 8 bases left between them. The study counted Cohort 3 donors as recovered given two negative PCRs, clearance, or symptom resolution.

The rearrangement uses TRBV6-2 or TRBV6-3 and TRBJ1-2; D remains ambiguous. This TCR came from a woman between 40 and 55 years old who had recovered from COVID-19. The sequencing sample was made of PBMCs or T cells enriched from blood (not recorded which). CDR3 sequence (DNA): TGTGCCAGCAGTTACGGGGAGTCCTATGGCTACACCTTC. Translated: CASSYGESYGYTF.